This TCR beta chain was recovered during a study of T cell responses to AZD1222 COVID-19 vaccine. Overall study results and limits: Spike-wide coverage was observed for vaccine-associated CD4 TCRs, with dominant responses at 160-218 and 743-854. Clonal diversity was possibly underestimated; the donors were predominantly white British and more often female.

The germline V gene encodes CDR1 ENHRY and CDR2 SYGVKD. The CDR3 sequence is 11 residues long. V gave up 4 bases and J gave up 0 bases, with 1 base separating them. Some clones are missing from TCRdb's copy, which holds only in-frame ones; the method was immunoSEQ multiplex PCR. This sample has more than 95,000 clones, with 86% found just once. This clone was observed a few times. The antigen is unknown. The material was peripheral blood, obtained 28 days after the second dose of the MenACWY control vaccine. The J gene is TRBJ2-7, the V gene TRBV10-3, with D hard to call. This receptor was obtained from an adult who received the MenACWY meningococcal vaccine as a control. The CDR3 loop is CAISGSYEQYF. As DNA, the CDR3 is TGTGCCATCAGTGGCTCCTACGAGCAGTACTTC.